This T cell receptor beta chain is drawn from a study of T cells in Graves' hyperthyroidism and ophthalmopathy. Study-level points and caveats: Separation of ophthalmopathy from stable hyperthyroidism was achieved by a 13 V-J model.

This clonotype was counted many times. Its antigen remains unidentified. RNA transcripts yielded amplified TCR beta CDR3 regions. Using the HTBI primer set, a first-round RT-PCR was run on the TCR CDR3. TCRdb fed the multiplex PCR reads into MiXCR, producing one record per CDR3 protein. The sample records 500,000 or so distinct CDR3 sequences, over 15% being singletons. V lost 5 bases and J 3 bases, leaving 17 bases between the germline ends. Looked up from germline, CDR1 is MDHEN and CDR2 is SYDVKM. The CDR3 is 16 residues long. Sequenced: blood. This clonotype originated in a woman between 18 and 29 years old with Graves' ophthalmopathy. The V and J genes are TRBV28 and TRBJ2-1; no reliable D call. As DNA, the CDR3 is TGTGCCAGCAGTCCCTCCTCCCTCTCTAACTACAATGAGCAGTTCTTC. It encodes CASSPSSLSNYNEQFF. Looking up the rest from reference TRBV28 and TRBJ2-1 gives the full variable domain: DVKVTQSSRYLVKRTGEKVFLECVQDMDHENMFWYRQDPGLGLRLIYFSYDVKMKEKGDIPEGYSVSREKKERFSLILESASTNQTSMYLCASSPSSLSNYNEQFFGPGTRLTVL.